The 26 T cell receptor beta chains below all came from one sample that was sequenced in a study of a mutant IDH1 vaccine in newly diagnosed glioma. The data were produced by immunoSEQ multiplex PCR, yet TCRdb's version contains in-frame clones alone and is incomplete. The data contain 65,000 to 85,000 clones, around 84% of them singletons. The antigens these receptors bind are not known. Regarding time point: week 35, safety follow-up. The vaccine gave 300 ug of a 20-mer mutant IDH1 peptide subcutaneously per dose. Sequences were derived from PBMCs, sampled from a glioma patient whose treatment included an IDH1 peptide vaccine. The receptors derive from a man aged 30 to 45 with glioma.

There are a few counts of this clone. This chain connects TRBV2 to TRBJ1-5; D remains unclear. CDR1 SNHLY and CDR2 FYNNEI come from the germline V gene. This CDR3 spans 13 amino acids. The germline V and J ends were trimmed by 3 bases and 0 bases, with 3 bases remaining between them. The CDR3 loop reads CASSDISNQPQHF. DNA for the CDR3: TGTGCCAGCAGTGACATTAGCAATCAGCCCCAGCATTTT.

CDR3 region: CASSYRGRVGSGELFF. CDR3 DNA sequence: TGTGCCAGCAGTTATAGGGGCAGGGTCGGATCCGGGGAGCTGTTTTTT. The chain couples TRBV9 to TRBJ2-2; possibly TRBD1 for D (5 bases). The CDR3 loop spans 16 amino acids. V lost 5 bases and J lost 6, with 20 bases in between. Germline CDR1 SGDLS, CDR2 YYNGEE. Using reference TRBV9 and TRBJ2-2 for the parts outside the CDR3, the full variable domain is DSGVTQTPKHLITATGQRVTLRCSPRSGDLSVYWYQQSLDQGLQFLIQYYNGEERAKGNILERFSAQQFPDLHSELNLSSLELGDSALYFCASSYRGRVGSGELFFGEGSRLTVL.

The V call is TRBV5-1, the J call TRBJ2-7, with D perhaps matching TRBD1 (6 bases). The CDR3 is 14 amino acids. V lost 1 base, J lost 5 bases, and 13 bases lay in between. Germline values: CDR1 SGHRS, CDR2 YFSETQ. In DNA, the CDR3 is TGCGCCAGCAGCTTGTCAGGGGCAGCGGACGAGCAGTACTTC. It codes for CASSLSGAADEQYF.

This clone was seen only once. The chain recombines TRBV25-1 with TRBJ2-7, with TRBD2 identical over 14 bases. The CDR3 spans 16 residues. Looked up from germline, CDR1 is MGHDK and CDR2 is SYGVNS. The V gene end was trimmed by 3 bases and the J gene end by 7 bases; junction bases not matched to a gene: 8. The CDR3 DNA follows: TGTGCCAGCAGTGAGGGACTAGCGGGAGCCTTTACGGAGCAGTACTTC. This translates into CASSEGLAGAFTEQYF.

V is TRBV27 and J is TRBJ2-3; D call uncertain. This CDR3 has 14 residues. Germline V gives CDR1 MNHEY, CDR2 SMNVEV (reference sequence). V lost 6 bases and J lost 0, with 10 bases in between. The CDR3 coding sequence is TGTGCCAGCAGCCGTCACCCTAGCACAGATACGCAGTATTTT. Translating gives CASSRHPSTDTQYF.

This clone was detected only once. The chain links TRBV5-1 to TRBJ2-3; D possibly matches TRBD1 or TRBD2 (5 bases each). The CDR3 contains 14 residues. Trimming cost V 4 bases and J 4 bases, with 13 bases left between them. From germline, CDR1 is SGHRS and CDR2 YFSETQ. CDR3 in DNA: TGCGCCAGCAGCCCCCGGGACGTCGCAGATACGCAGTATTTT. It yields the protein CASSPRDVADTQYF.

This chain uses TRBV7-6 with TRBJ2-6, with D maybe TRBD2 (5 bases). Germline V gene data show CDR1 as SGHVS and CDR2 as FNYEAQ. This CDR3 has 15 amino acids. Trimming removed 1 base from V and 3 bases from J, with 7 bases in between. CDR3 DNA: TGTGCCAGCAGCTTAGTAGGACTTGGGGCCAACGTCCTGACTTTC. It yields the protein CASSLVGLGANVLTF.

This clone was recorded a few times. The junction does not match germline at one end; this may be a read error. The chain links TRBV29-1 to TRBJ1-2, with D possibly being TRBD1 (5 bases). Germline V lookup: CDR1 SQVTM, CDR2 ANQGSEA. The CDR3 consists of 12 residues. The CDR3 region is CSVEGQGAGMSF. CDR3 DNA sequence: TGCAGCGTTGAAGGGCAGGGAGCTGGTATGAGCTTC.

The chain is built from TRBV6-5 and TRBJ1-1; TRBD1 aligns across 8 bases. Germline loops: CDR1 MNHEY, CDR2 SVGAGI. The CDR3 covers 15 residues. V gave up 4 bases and J gave up 3 bases; unmatched junction bases: 7. CDR3 bases: TGTGCCAGCAGTTTTCGACAGGGGCATTACACTGAAGCTTTCTTT. Residues: CASSFRQGHYTEAFF.

V gene TRBV10-3 combines with J gene TRBJ2-1, with 10 bases aligning to TRBD2. The J segment lost 9 bases and the V segment lost 7 bases, leaving 9 bases of the junction unmatched. This CDR3 comprises 14 residues. CDR1 ENHRY and CDR2 SYGVKD come from the germline V gene. The CDR3 DNA reads as TGTGCCATCACTGCGGCTAGCGGGAGTGGTGAGCAGTTCTTC. It specifies CAITAASGSGEQFF.

This chain connects TRBV29-1 to TRBJ2-5, with D possibly TRBD2 on 7 matching bases. The CDR3 length is 13 residues. The germline CDR1 and CDR2 sequences are SQVTM and ANQGSEA. V lost 7 bases, J lost 4 bases, and 16 bases lay in between. Here the CDR3 DNA reads TGCAGCGCCCGGGGGGCGGGATTAGAGACCCAGTACTTC. It specifies CSARGAGLETQYF. The whole variable domain, remainder taken from reference TRBV29-1 and TRBJ2-5, is SAVISQKPSRDICQRGTSLTIQCQVDSQVTMMFWYRQQPGQSLTLIATANQGSEATYESGFVIDKFPISRPNLTFSTLTVSNMSPEDSSIYLCSARGAGLETQYFGPGTRLLVL.

This chain joins TRBV30 and TRBJ2-7; tentatively, D is TRBD2 (5 bases). The CDR3 spans 15 residues. Germline lookup yields CDR1 GTSNPN and CDR2 SVGIG (reference sequence). Trimming shortened V by 3 bases and J by 0 bases, and 15 bases separated the two germline ends. The CDR3: CAWRRGISTSYEQYF. CDR3 sequence (DNA): TGTGCCTGGAGACGGGGAATCTCTACCTCCTACGAGCAGTACTTC.

This clone was found once. This chain uses TRBV28 with TRBJ1-6; D is unresolved. CDR3 length: 12 residues. The ends were cut back, 5 bases at V and 14 bases at J, with 13 bases in the middle. Germline V gives CDR1 MDHEN, CDR2 SYDVKM. This CDR3 is CASSRGNLALHF. The CDR3 DNA sequence: TGTGCCAGCAGTCGAGGGAATTTAGCCCTCCACTTT.

This clone showed up just a few times. The V call is TRBV18, the J call TRBJ2-3; D gene unclear. Germline CDR1 reads KGHSH; CDR2 reads LQKENI. The V gene lost 7 bases and the J gene lost 2 bases, with 10 bases spanning the gap. The CDR3 is 13 residues long. The CDR3 coding sequence is TGTGCCAGCTGCCCCAGTCTCACAGATACGCAGTATTTT. It translates to CASCPSLTDTQYF.

This sequence joins TRBV19 and TRBJ1-1; weak D call: TRBD1 (6 bases). V was clipped by 4 bases and J by 0 bases, with 12 bases between them. The CDR3 consists of 15 residues. CDR1 LNHDA and CDR2 SQIVND come from the germline V gene (reference sequence). The DNA for the CDR3 is TGTGCCAGTAGTAGACTCGGACAGTTGAACACTGAAGCTTTCTTT. Translating gives CASSRLGQLNTEAFF.

This clone came up a few times. V usage is TRBV7-2 and J usage is TRBJ1-2; a possible D gene is TRBD1 (6 bases). CDR3 length equals 13 residues. Germline CDR1 SGHTA, CDR2 FQGNSA. Trimming removed 4 bases from V and 8 bases from J, with 14 bases in between. This chain's CDR3 is CASSSGRGDGYTF. As DNA, the CDR3 is TGTGCCAGCAGCTCAGGAAGGGGGGACGGCTACACCTTC.

The chain links TRBV28 to TRBJ2-7; TRBD2 might be the D (5 bases). Germline V gene lookup returns CDR1 MDHEN and CDR2 SYDVKM. CDR3 length: 15 amino acids. Trimming left V 7 bases short and J 2 bases short, with 18 bases between. CDR3: CASTPGPGKAYEQYF. DNA of the CDR3: TGTGCCAGCACCCCGGGCCCGGGGAAAGCCTACGAGCAGTACTTC.

This chain joins TRBV13 and TRBJ1-1; unclear D gene. Germline CDR1 PRHDT, CDR2 FYEKMQ (reference sequence). The CDR3 spans 13 residues. The V end was cut by 8 bases, the J end by 0 bases, with 10 bases between. This chain's CDR3 is CASLVAVNTEAFF. CDR3 in DNA: TGTGCCAGCCTTGTGGCAGTGAACACTGAAGCTTTCTTT.

J is TRBJ2-2 and V is TRBV9; a possible D gene is TRBD1 (5 bases). The CDR3 contains 16 residues. Trimming stripped 3 bases from V and 0 bases from J, with 12 bases between. CDR1 and CDR2 from the germline V gene are SGDLS and YYNGEE. The CDR3 is CASSGTPFANTGELFF. As DNA, the CDR3 is TGTGCCAGCAGCGGGACACCGTTCGCGAACACCGGGGAGCTGTTTTTT. The full variable domain, in which reference TRBV9 and TRBJ2-2 provide the parts outside the CDR3, is DSGVTQTPKHLITATGQRVTLRCSPRSGDLSVYWYQQSLDQGLQFLIQYYNGEERAKGNILERFSAQQFPDLHSELNLSSLELGDSALYFCASSGTPFANTGELFFGEGSRLTVL.

The chain combines TRBV18 with TRBJ1-2; D unclear. The germline CDR1 and CDR2 sequences are KGHSH and LQKENI. The CDR3 runs to 15 residues. The V end lost 3 bases, the J end lost 1 base, and 12 bases lay between the germline ends. CDR3 in DNA: TGTGCCAGCTCACCCGGAGTCACCCTTAACTATGGCTACACCTTC. This gives the protein CASSPGVTLNYGYTF.

The genes are TRBV7-6 and TRBJ2-1, with 13 bases aligning to TRBD2. Germline CDR1 reads SGHVS; CDR2 reads FNYEAQ. The V segment lost 5 bases and the J segment 8 bases; nucleotides outside the gene matches: 6. This CDR3 has 15 residues. The chain's CDR3 is CASSPRTSGRDEQFF. The CDR3 DNA follows: TGTGCCAGCAGCCCCCGGACTAGCGGGAGAGATGAGCAGTTCTTC.

The chain links TRBV19 to TRBJ2-2, with D unresolved. The V end lost 1 base, the J end lost 4 bases, and 10 bases lay between the germline ends. Germline values: CDR1 LNHDA, CDR2 SQIVND (reference sequence). CDR3 length equals 15 residues. The CDR3 spells CASSIGRVGTGELFF. The CDR3, as DNA: TGTGCCAGTAGTATAGGTCGGGTGGGCACCGGGGAGCTGTTTTTT.

This rearrangement joins TRBV27 to TRBJ2-1; tentatively, D is TRBD2 (6 bases). The CDR3 has 16 amino acids. In germline, CDR1 is MNHEY, CDR2 SMNVEV (reference sequence). V dropped 0 bases and J dropped 10 bases, with 19 bases sitting between them. CDR3 sequence: CASSLSGPNTRGEQFF. CDR3 in DNA: TGTGCCAGCAGTTTATCCGGTCCAAACACTCGGGGGGAGCAGTTCTTC.

The chain combines TRBV10-3 with TRBJ1-1, with D perhaps matching TRBD1 (5 bases). This CDR3 comprises 17 residues. The V gene's germline CDR1 is ENHRY and CDR2 SYGVKD. V shed 5 bases and J shed 0 bases, with 19 bases lying between them. CDR3 coding DNA: TGTGCCATCAGTACCCAGGGACGGGGAACTGTGAACACTGAAGCTTTCTTT. Protein sequence: CAISTQGRGTVNTEAFF.

J is TRBJ1-5 and V is TRBV9, with D maybe TRBD1 (6 bases). CDR3 length: 15 residues. CDR1 SGDLS and CDR2 YYNGEE come from the germline V gene. Trimming cost V 5 bases and J 3 bases, with 15 bases left between them. For the CDR3, the DNA is TGTGCCAGCAGTCGGGGGGCGGTTCCCAATCAGCCCCAGCATTTT. Translation gives CASSRGAVPNQPQHF.

The rearrangement joins TRBV6-1 to TRBJ1-2; 12 nucleotides match TRBD1. CDR1 MNHNS and CDR2 SASEGT come from the germline V gene. V lost 7 bases, J lost 8 bases, and 11 bases stayed unmatched. The length of the CDR3 is 15 residues. This CDR3 is CASIGGTGGARGYTF. In nucleotides, the CDR3 is TGTGCCAGCATTGGCGGGACAGGGGGCGCGAGGGGCTACACCTTC.